Following are 23 T cell receptor beta chains from one sample sequenced in a study of blood T cell repertoires in COVID-19. Sequencing used immunoSEQ multiplex PCR; TCRdb keeps in-frame clones, though not all of them. The repertoire holds 220,000 or so clones, with approximately 78% as singletons. Sequencing input: peripheral blood. The source is a woman of 80 years or more with COVID-19, enrolled during active disease.

This clone has more than one count but fewer than ten. The chain employs TRBV10-1 and TRBJ2-3; tentatively, D is TRBD2 (6 bases). The CDR3 is 15 residues long. V lost 2 bases, J lost 2 bases, and 11 bases lay in between. Germline V gene sequence: CDR1 WNHNN, CDR2 SYGVQD (reference sequence). In DNA form, the CDR3 reads TGCGCCAGCAGTGAGCGGGAGTGGGACACAGATACGCAGTATTTT. Protein sequence: CASSEREWDTDTQYF.

DNA for the CDR3: TGTGCCAGCAGCCCCCAGGAGCGGGAGGCCACCGGGGAGCTGTTTTTT. Its protein product is CASSPQEREATGELFF. This chain joins TRBV7-8 and TRBJ2-2, with 9 bases that match TRBD2. CDR1 is SGHVS and CDR2 is FQNEAQ in the germline V gene. The CDR3 consists of 16 residues. V trimming: 5 bases; J trimming: 4 bases; junction bases outside the gene matches: 8.

J is TRBJ1-5 and V is TRBV28; D not resolved. This CDR3 spans 15 amino acids. Trimming took off 2 bases at V and 4 bases at J, with 12 bases between the two ends. CDR1 is MDHEN and CDR2 is SYDVKM in the germline V gene. CDR3 in DNA: TGTGCCAGCAGTTTACCGGCAGGAACGAATCAGCCCCAGCATTTT. It specifies CASSLPAGTNQPQHF.

The rearrangement uses TRBV9 and TRBJ1-2, with 8 nucleotides matching TRBD1. This CDR3 spans 15 amino acids. The germline gives CDR1 SGDLS, CDR2 YYNGEE. Trimming at V came to 0 bases and at J to 3 bases, leaving 4 bases not matched to a gene. This chain's CDR3 is CASSVGWGQDYGYTF. CDR3 in DNA: TGTGCCAGCAGCGTAGGATGGGGACAGGACTATGGCTACACCTTC.

The rearrangement uses TRBV7-9 and TRBJ1-2; no clear D gene. Germline V CDR1 and CDR2: SEHNR, FQNEAQ (reference sequence). The V gene lost 6 bases and the J gene lost 8 bases, with 10 bases spanning the gap. CDR3 length: 11 amino acids. For the CDR3, the DNA is TGTGCCAGCAGTACGAGGGAAGGCTACACCTTC. Protein: CASSTREGYTF.

The chain combines TRBV7-9 with TRBJ2-7; 11 nucleotides align to TRBD1. Unmatched junction bases numbered 10, after V lost 2 bases and J lost 7 bases. The germline CDR1 and CDR2 sequences are SEHNR and FQNEAQ (reference sequence). The CDR3 contains 16 residues. The CDR3 DNA reads TGTGCCAGCAGCTTATCCGCCGGACAGGGGGCAAGGGAGCAGTACTTC. Protein sequence: CASSLSAGQGAREQYF.

The chain uses TRBV19 and TRBJ2-2, with 7 nucleotides matching TRBD1. The CDR3 runs to 14 residues. The germline V gene encodes CDR1 LNHDA and CDR2 SQIVND (reference sequence). After removal of 5 bases from V and 5 bases from J, the junction contained 5 bases not matched to a gene. DNA of the CDR3: TGTGCCAGTAGTTCATCAGGGGGAACCGGGGAGCTGTTTTTT. Protein sequence: CASSSSGGTGELFF.

V gene TRBV6-4 combines with J gene TRBJ1-5, with 7 bases lining up with TRBD1. Germline CDR1 is MRHNA and CDR2 is SNTAGT. Losses at the gene ends were 0 bases for V and 4 bases for J; bases not matched to a gene: 12. The CDR3 sequence is 18 residues long. CDR3 nucleotide sequence: TGTGCCAGCAGTGACTCGTTATTTAAGGGACAGCGGAATCAGCCCCAGCATTTT. Its translation is CASSDSLFKGQRNQPQHF.

The count of this clone is one. The genes are TRBV25-1 and TRBJ2-2, with 7 bases that match TRBD1. Per the germline V gene, CDR1 is MGHDK and CDR2 is SYGVNS. V lost 8 bases and J lost 4; bases outside the gene matches: 7. This CDR3 spans 14 amino acids. CDR3 in amino acids: CASSRQGLTGELFF. CDR3 coding DNA: TGTGCCAGCTCCCGACAGGGTCTCACCGGGGAGCTGTTTTTT.

The chain joins TRBV3-1 (or the pseudogene TRBV3-2) to TRBJ2-5; 10 bases match TRBD2. CDR3 length equals 15 residues. V shed 6 bases and J 7 bases; nucleotides not matched to a gene: 11. Per the germline V gene, CDR1 is LGHDT and CDR2 is YNNKEL (reference sequence). CDR3 nucleotides: TGTGCCAGCAGTCTTCGGGGGAGCGGGAGGGGGACCCAGTACTTC. It translates to CASSLRGSGRGTQYF.

This clone was observed a single time. The chain has TRBV2 and TRBJ2-5, with 7 bases identical to TRBD1. The germline CDR1 and CDR2 sequences are SNHLY and FYNNEI. This CDR3 is built from 14 residues. Losses at the gene ends were 6 bases for V and 5 bases for J; bases not matched to a gene: 9. CDR3 coding DNA: TGTGCCAGCAGCTATAGGGGCAGGGGGGAGACCCAGTACTTC. Protein: CASSYRGRGETQYF.

V and J are TRBV9 and TRBJ2-7, with TRBD1 matching over 8 bases. V trimming: 0 bases; J trimming: 0 bases; junction bases outside the gene matches: 8. Germline lookup yields CDR1 SGDLS and CDR2 YYNGEE. The CDR3 covers 17 residues. The DNA of the CDR3 is TGTGCCAGCAGCGTAGGGCAGGGGGCAAGGGGCTCCTACGAGCAGTACTTC. Translating gives CASSVGQGARGSYEQYF.

The chain recombines TRBV30 with TRBJ2-7, with TRBD2 matching over 14 bases. Germline lookup yields CDR1 GTSNPN and CDR2 SVGIG (reference sequence). The CDR3 spans 13 residues. Trimming at V came to 4 bases and at J to 10 bases, leaving 6 bases not matched to a gene. The CDR3 spells CAWTGGTSGRQYF. The CDR3 bases are TGTGCCTGGACCGGTGGGACTAGCGGGAGACAGTACTTC.

The chain combines TRBV6-5 with TRBJ1-1; the match to TRBD1 covers 7 bases. Germline CDR1 and CDR2: MNHEY and SVGAGI. V lost 4 bases, J lost 8 bases, and 10 bases stayed unmatched. The CDR3 runs 14 residues. The CDR3 DNA is TGTGCCAGCAGTTCTGACAGGGCCCGGGTCGAAGCTTTCTTT. This sequence encodes CASSSDRARVEAFF.

The chain joins TRBV28 to TRBJ1-2; D ambiguous. This CDR3 spans 13 amino acids. CDR1 and CDR2 from the germline V gene are MDHEN and SYDVKM. Trimming cost V 5 bases and J 6 bases, with 13 bases left between them. CDR3: CASSLAGIHGYTF. CDR3 bases: TGTGCCAGCAGTCTCGCCGGGATCCATGGCTACACCTTC.

This chain links TRBV28 with TRBJ1-5, with TRBD1 matching 7 bases. Germline V gene sequence: CDR1 MDHEN, CDR2 SYDVKM. This CDR3 has 13 amino acids. Losses at the gene ends were 6 bases for V and 6 bases for J; bases not matched to a gene: 5. This chain's CDR3 is CASRSDRAQPQHF. The CDR3 DNA is TGTGCCAGCAGATCCGACAGGGCTCAGCCCCAGCATTTT.

This clone has just one count. The V gene is TRBV6-1, the J gene TRBJ1-1, with TRBD1 identical over 10 bases. The length of the CDR3 is 14 residues. J was trimmed by 11 bases and V by 0 bases; bases with no gene match: 6. Germline values: CDR1 MNHNS, CDR2 SASEGT. The CDR3 region has the DNA TGTGCCAGCAGTGAAGCGGGGACAGGGGCAAGGGCTTTCTTT. It encodes CASSEAGTGARAFF.

This chain joins TRBV3-1 (or the pseudogene TRBV3-2) and TRBJ2-1; TRBD1 is a possible D gene (6 bases). From germline, CDR1 is LGHDT and CDR2 YNNKEL (reference sequence). Trimming pared 5 bases from V and 8 bases from J, leaving 13 bases between. The CDR3 contains 13 residues. CDR3 in DNA: TGTGCCAGCAGCATACAGGGAGCCCATGAGCAGTTCTTC. As protein: CASSIQGAHEQFF.

The V and J genes are TRBV6-5 and TRBJ2-5; 8 bases align to TRBD2. Germline assignment: CDR1 MNHEY and CDR2 SVGAGI. The V segment lost 6 bases and the J segment 5 bases; nucleotides outside the gene matches: 2. This CDR3 is 12 amino acids long. CDR3 protein: CASRAGVETQYF. Here the CDR3 DNA reads TGTGCCAGCAGAGCGGGAGTTGAGACCCAGTACTTC.

A single count supports this clone. This chain uses TRBV4-1 with TRBJ1-5, with 8 bases fitting TRBD1. Germline CDR1 MGHRA, CDR2 YSYEKL. Trimming at V came to 4 bases and at J to 2 bases, leaving 4 bases not matched to a gene. The CDR3 extends over 15 amino acids. The CDR3 loop reads CASSLDRVGNQPQHF. The CDR3 DNA reads TGCGCCAGCAGCCTGGACAGGGTGGGCAATCAGCCCCAGCATTTT.

The chain has TRBV10-3 and TRBJ1-6; the D gene is possibly TRBD1 (5 bases). Trimming removed 3 bases at V and 7 bases at J, with 10 bases between. The germline V gene has CDR1 ENHRY and CDR2 SYGVKD. The CDR3 contains 14 residues. The CDR3 loop is CAISEGRANSPLHF. CDR3 in DNA: TGTGCCATCAGTGAAGGCAGGGCGAATTCACCCCTCCACTTT.

The chain recombines TRBV27 with TRBJ2-1; 7 bases agree with TRBD1. V was pared by 6 bases and J by 0 bases, with 5 bases of the junction left unmatched. CDR3 length equals 15 residues. Germline-derived CDR1 and CDR2 are MNHEY and SMNVEV (reference sequence). CDR3 sequence: CASSFRDSSYNEQFF. The CDR3 nucleotides read TGTGCCAGCAGCTTCCGGGACAGCTCCTACAATGAGCAGTTCTTC.

The chain has TRBV28 and TRBJ1-2; maybe TRBD1 (6 bases). The V and J ends lost 5 bases and 4 bases respectively, with 20 bases between them. The CDR3 is made up of 16 amino acids. CDR1 and CDR2 from the germline V gene are MDHEN and SYDVKM. CDR3 coding DNA: TGTGCCAGCAGTAGTGGACAGTCCTCTTTACGCTATGGCTACACCTTC. Protein product: CASSSGQSSLRYGYTF.